Included here is one T cell receptor (beta chain) sequence, with context. Its antigen remains undetermined. Base qualities were left out, and no much larger clone turns up one base away. Library creation used the immunoSEQ multiplex PCR assay. The source is immuneACCESS, and TCRdb retained only in-frame sequences with V and J called. Part of the clones is not carried over; for the studies checked, unresolved V genes explain less than half of this, and the remainder is unexplained. The sample profile shows 4,500 to 5,000 clones; approximately 88% of them were found once. The ten biggest clones cover around 9.2% of the sample. Repertoires were sampled repeatedly over the course of chemoradiotherapy, so clonal expansion could be followed in the tumor microenvironment. This sample is drawn from a study of chemoradiotherapy in HPV16-positive cancers (dated by TCRdb to 2021 to 2024). A note on the overall study: Using functional T-cell assays on cells from a couple of HPV16-positive patients, the researchers defined candidate HPV-specific T-cell clones and common TCR motifs. The study asked whether T-cell immunity against the HPV oncoproteins E6 and E7 changes during chemoradiotherapy and whether it affects survival. Next, the candidate HPV-specific TCRs and motifs were followed in TCR repertoires from roughly 90 patients with HPV-related cancers. Study-wide conclusions, independent of this receptor: Among HPV16-positive patients, expansion of HPV-responsive T cells during chemoradiotherapy was associated with better recurrence-free survival. Expansion of candidate HPV-specific clones and E7-related TCR motifs was observed in the tumor microenvironment during treatment, whereas no such expansion was observed for non-HPV-specific T cells. The functional definition of HPV-specific T cells was derived from only two HPV16-positive patients, and the survival association was reported for HPV16-positive patients.

The CDR3 runs 17 amino acids, cysteine and phenylalanine included. Solely the CDR3 DNA is kept, with 51 bases framed from the first base. CDR1 SSHAT and CDR2 FNYEAQ are derived from the germline V gene (reference sequence). V is shortened by 5 bases, J by 2 bases, and the region joining them spans 20 bases. Sequenced material: tumor tissue, taken from a patient who underwent chemoradiotherapy. The chain links TRBV7-7 with TRBJ2-3; tentative D gene TRBD1, with 5 bases matching. The receptor's source is a human donor with HPV-associated anogenital cancer. The CDR3 region: CASSVYPPGGATDTQYF. DNA sequence: TGTGCCAGCAGCGTTTACCCCCCCGGTGGGGCCACAGATACGCAGTATTTT.